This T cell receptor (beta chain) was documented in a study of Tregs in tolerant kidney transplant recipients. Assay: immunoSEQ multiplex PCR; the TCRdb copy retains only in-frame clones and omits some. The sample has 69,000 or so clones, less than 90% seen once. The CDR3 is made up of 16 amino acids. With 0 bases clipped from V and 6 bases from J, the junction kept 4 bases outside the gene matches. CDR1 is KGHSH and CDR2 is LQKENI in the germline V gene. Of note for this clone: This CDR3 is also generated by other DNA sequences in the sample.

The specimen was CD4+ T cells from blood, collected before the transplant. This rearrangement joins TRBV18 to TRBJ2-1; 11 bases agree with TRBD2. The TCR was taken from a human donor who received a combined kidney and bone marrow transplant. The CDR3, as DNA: TGTGCCAGCTCACCACCGGGGCTAGCGGGAGGCAATGAGCAGTTCTTC. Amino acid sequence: CASSPPGLAGGNEQFF.